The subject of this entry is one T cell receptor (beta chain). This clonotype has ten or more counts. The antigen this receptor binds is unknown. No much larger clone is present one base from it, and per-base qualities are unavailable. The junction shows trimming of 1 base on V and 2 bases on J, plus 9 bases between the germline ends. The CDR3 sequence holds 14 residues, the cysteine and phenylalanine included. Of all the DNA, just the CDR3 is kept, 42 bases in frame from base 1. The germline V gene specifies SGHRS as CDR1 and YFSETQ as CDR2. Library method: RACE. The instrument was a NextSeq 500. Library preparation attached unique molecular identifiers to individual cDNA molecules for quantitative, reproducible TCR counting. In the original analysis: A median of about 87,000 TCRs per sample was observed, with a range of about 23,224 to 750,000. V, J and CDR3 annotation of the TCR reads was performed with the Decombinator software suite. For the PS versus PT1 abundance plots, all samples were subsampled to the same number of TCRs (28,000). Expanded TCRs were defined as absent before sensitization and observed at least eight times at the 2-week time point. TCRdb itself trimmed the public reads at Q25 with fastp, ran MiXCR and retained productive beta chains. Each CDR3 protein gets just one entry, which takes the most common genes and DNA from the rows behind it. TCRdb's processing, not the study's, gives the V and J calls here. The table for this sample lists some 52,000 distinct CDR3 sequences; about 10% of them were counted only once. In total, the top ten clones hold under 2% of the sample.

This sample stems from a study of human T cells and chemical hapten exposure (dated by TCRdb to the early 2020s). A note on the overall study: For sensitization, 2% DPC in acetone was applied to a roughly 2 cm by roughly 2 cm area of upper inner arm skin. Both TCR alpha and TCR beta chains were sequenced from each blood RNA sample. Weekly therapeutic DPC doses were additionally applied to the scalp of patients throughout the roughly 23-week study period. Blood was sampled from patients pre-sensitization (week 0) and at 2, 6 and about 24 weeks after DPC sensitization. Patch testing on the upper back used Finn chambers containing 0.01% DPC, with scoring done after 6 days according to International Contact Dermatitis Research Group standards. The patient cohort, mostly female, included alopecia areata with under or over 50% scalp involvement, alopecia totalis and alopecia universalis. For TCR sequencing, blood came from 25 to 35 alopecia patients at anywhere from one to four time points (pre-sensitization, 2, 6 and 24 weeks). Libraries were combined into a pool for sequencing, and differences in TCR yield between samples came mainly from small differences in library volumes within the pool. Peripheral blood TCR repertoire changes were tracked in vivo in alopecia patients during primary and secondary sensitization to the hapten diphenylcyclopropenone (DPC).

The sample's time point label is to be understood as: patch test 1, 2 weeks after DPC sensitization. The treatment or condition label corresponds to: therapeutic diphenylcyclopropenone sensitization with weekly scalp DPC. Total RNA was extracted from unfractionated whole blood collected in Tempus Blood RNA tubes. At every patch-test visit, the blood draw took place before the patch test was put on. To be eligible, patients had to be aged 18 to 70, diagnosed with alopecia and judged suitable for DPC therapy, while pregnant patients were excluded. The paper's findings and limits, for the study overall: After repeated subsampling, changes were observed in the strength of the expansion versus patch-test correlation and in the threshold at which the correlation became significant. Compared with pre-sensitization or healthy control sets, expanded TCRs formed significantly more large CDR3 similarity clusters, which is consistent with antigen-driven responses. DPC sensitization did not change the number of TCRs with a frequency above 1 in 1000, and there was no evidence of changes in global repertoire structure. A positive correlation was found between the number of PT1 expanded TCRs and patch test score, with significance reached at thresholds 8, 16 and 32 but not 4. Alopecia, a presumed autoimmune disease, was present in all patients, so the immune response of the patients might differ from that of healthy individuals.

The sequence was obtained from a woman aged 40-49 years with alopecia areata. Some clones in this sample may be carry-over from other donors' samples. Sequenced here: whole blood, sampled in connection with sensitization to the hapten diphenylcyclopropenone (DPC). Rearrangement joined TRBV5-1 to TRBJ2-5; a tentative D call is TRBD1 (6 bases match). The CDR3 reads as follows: CASSLTGLQETQYF. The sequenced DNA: TGCGCCAGCAGCTTGACAGGGCTACAAGAGACCCAGTACTTC.